This TCR beta chain is drawn from a study of blood T cell repertoires in COVID-19 (dated by TCRdb to the early 2020s). Context from the whole study: Samples covering the acute and convalescent phases of COVID-19 were provided by collaborators in the United States, Italy and Spain. The prospective study material was composed of cDNA or gDNA derived from T cells, B-cell-depleted T cells, or PBMCs. Deeply sampled blood TCRbeta repertoires from subjects exposed to, actively infected with, or recovered from COVID-19 were included in the dataset. The repertoires were released in a freely available public database intended as a resource for research on the immune response to SARS-CoV-2. Samples were obtained from the ongoing ImmuneRACE study (first 160 participants) and from 1,000 to 1,500 subjects provided by 6 global collaborators. Sample metadata almost always included a de-identified subject ID, COVID-19 status, age in years and sex. Where available, HLA class I and class II types were obtained from metadata supplied by the sample provider rather than from assay-based typing. Here is what the overall study found, with its caveats: Clinical and demographic metadata were provided uncurated, with the amount varying by source and participant.

TCRbeta CDR3 regions were amplified from genomic DNA using the immunoSEQ Assay, a bias-controlled multiplex PCR. The published analysis was carried out like this. Nucleated cell counts per sample were estimated from amplification of reference gene primers within the assay. To quantify the absolute abundance of each unique TCRbeta CDR3 rearrangement, sequence reads were collapsed and filtered. For each sample, productive Simpson clonality was calculated as the square root of Simpson's diversity index across productive rearrangements. Drawn from immuneACCESS, this table holds only the in-frame rearrangements with V and J called that TCRdb kept. Clones are partly lost; checked studies trace under half to an unresolved V gene and leave the rest unexplained. Clone size and V and J calls were adopted from that table, with D and trimming inferred from the DNA. The sample profile shows roughly 120,000 clones; about nine tenths of them were found once. The biggest ten clones account for under 2% of the sample.

Including cysteine and phenylalanine, the CDR3 has 17 amino acids. CDR3 DNA is the only sequence kept; it has 51 bases, read in frame from the first base. CDR1 and CDR2 are read off the germline V gene as SGDLS and YYNGEE. After removal of 3 bases from V and 1 base from J, the junction retains 11 bases not matched to a gene. Collaborating institutions collected whole blood in K2EDTA tubes following their own protocols. For TCRbeta analysis, collaborators shipped samples in one of three forms: frozen whole blood, isolated PBMCs, or DNA extracted from either of those sample types. As concerns this clone: It lacks a known antigen. Base qualities are missing; no much larger clone stands one base away.

This sequence was found in a human donor with active COVID-19. The donor label of this sample is uncertain. The sample taken for sequencing was peripheral blood. The rearrangement combines TRBV9 with TRBJ2-3; TRBD2 fits 7 bases in the junction. The CDR3 region: CASSGVTSAGGTDTQYF. The DNA sequence reads TGTGCCAGCAGCGGAGTAACCAGTGCGGGGGGCACAGATACGCAGTATTTT.